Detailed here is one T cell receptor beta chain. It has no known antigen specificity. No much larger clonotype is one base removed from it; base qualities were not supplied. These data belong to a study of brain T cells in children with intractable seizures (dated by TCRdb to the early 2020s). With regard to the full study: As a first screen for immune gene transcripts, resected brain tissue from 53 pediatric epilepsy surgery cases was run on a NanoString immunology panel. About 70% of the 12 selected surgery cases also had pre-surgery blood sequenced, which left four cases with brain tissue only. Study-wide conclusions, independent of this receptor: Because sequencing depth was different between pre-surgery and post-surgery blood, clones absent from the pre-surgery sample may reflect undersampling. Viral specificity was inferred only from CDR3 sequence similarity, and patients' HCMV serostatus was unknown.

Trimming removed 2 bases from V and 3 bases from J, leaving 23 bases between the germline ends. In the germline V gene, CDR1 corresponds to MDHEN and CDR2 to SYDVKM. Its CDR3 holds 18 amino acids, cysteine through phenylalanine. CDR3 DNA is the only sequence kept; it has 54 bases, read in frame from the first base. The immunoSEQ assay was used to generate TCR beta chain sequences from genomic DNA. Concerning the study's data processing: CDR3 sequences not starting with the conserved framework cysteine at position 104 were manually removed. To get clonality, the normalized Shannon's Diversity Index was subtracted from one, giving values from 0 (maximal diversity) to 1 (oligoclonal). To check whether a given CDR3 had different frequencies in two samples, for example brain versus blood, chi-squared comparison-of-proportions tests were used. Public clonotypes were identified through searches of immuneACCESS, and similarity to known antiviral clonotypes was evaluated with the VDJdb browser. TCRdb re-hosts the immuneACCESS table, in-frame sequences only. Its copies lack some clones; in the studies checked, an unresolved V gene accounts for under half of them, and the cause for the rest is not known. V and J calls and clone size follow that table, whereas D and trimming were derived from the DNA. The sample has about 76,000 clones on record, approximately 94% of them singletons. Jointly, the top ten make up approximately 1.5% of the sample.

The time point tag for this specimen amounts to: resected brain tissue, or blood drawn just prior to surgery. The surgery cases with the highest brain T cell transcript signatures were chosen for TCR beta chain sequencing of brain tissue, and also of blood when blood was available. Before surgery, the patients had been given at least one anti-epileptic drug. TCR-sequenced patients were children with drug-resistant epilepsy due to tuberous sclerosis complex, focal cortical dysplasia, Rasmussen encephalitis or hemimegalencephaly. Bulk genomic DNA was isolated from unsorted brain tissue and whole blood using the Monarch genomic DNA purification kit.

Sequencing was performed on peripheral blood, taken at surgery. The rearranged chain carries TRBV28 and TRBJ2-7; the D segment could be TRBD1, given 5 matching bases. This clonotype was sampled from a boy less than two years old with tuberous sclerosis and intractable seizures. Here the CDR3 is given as CASSLVFQYQGPRYEQYF. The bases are TGTGCCAGCAGTTTAGTGTTCCAATATCAGGGCCCACGCTACGAGCAGTACTTC.